This passage covers 28 T cell receptor beta chains from one sample sequenced in a study of blood T cell repertoires in COVID-19. Using immunoSEQ multiplex PCR, the repertoire was profiled, and TCRdb retains in-frame clones only, with some absent. This table holds some 180,000 clones, around 79% found once. Material for sequencing was peripheral blood. These receptors were obtained from a middle-aged woman with COVID-19, enrolled during active disease.

This chain joins TRBV6-5 and TRBJ2-7; D is uncertain. Germline V gene data show CDR1 as MNHEY and CDR2 as SVGAGI. The CDR3 consists of 15 residues. Trimming removed 0 bases from V and 3 bases from J, with 12 bases in between. The CDR3 DNA follows: TGTGCCAGCAGTTACTCGAAGCACAGCAACTACGAGCAGTACTTC. Translated, it gives CASSYSKHSNYEQYF.

The gene calls are TRBV12-5 and TRBJ2-7, with 9 bases that match TRBD2. CDR1 and CDR2 from the germline V gene are LGHNT and FRNRAP. With 6 bases clipped from V and 3 bases from J, the junction kept 3 bases outside the gene matches. This CDR3 spans 13 amino acids. The CDR3 reads CASGRTSDYEQYF. The CDR3 DNA reads TGTGCTAGTGGACGGACTAGCGACTACGAGCAGTACTTC.

The rearrangement uses TRBV10-2 and TRBJ2-7; a possible D gene is TRBD1 (6 bases). The CDR3 consists of 14 residues. Germline loops: CDR1 WSHSY, CDR2 SAAADI. V was trimmed by 2 bases and J by 2 bases, leaving 10 bases between them. In DNA form, the CDR3 reads TGCGCCAGCAGTGAGGGGTACAGGGCCTACGAGCAGTACTTC. As protein: CASSEGYRAYEQYF.

This chain connects TRBV28 to TRBJ2-2; 9 bases align to TRBD1. Germline V lookup: CDR1 MDHEN, CDR2 SYDVKM. This CDR3 contains 16 residues. After removal of 4 bases from V and 3 bases from J, the junction contained 6 bases not matched to a gene. Written as DNA, the CDR3 is TGTGCCAGCAGTTCGGAGGACAGGGGATACACCGGGGAGCTGTTTTTT. This gives the protein CASSSEDRGYTGELFF.

The chain joins TRBV6-5 to TRBJ1-1; D ambiguous. The length of the CDR3 is 12 residues. Germline V gene data show CDR1 as MNHEY and CDR2 as SVGAGI. V was cut by 3 bases and J by 5 bases, with 7 bases left in between. The CDR3 bases are TGTGCCAGCAGTTATCTGAGAACTGAAGCTTTCTTT. Translated, it gives CASSYLRTEAFF.

The CDR3 loop is CASSSGGLYSNQPQHF. CDR3 sequence (DNA): TGTGCCAGTAGTTCGGGGGGCCTTTATAGCAATCAGCCCCAGCATTTT. The V and J genes are TRBV19 and TRBJ1-5; D is possibly TRBD1 (6 bases). Trimming took off 5 bases at V and 0 bases at J, with 14 bases between the two ends. Germline CDR1 LNHDA, CDR2 SQIVND (reference sequence). The CDR3 has 16 amino acids.

The chain is built from TRBV6-6 and TRBJ1-1; TRBD1 matches at 9 bases. Germline V lookup: CDR1 MNHNY, CDR2 SVGAGI (reference sequence). This CDR3 region has 14 residues. V lost 7 bases, J lost 6 bases, and 9 bases stayed unmatched. The CDR3 coding sequence is TGTGCCAGCACTGGGACAGGGATTAGATCTGAAGCTTTCTTT. Protein: CASTGTGIRSEAFF.

V is TRBV6-4 and J is TRBJ1-6; D ambiguous. The length of the CDR3 is 14 residues. Trimming took off 0 bases at V and 10 bases at J, with 10 bases between the two ends. Germline assignment: CDR1 MRHNA and CDR2 SNTAGT. CDR3 nucleotides: TGTGCCAGCAGTGACTCGGAGGGCGGCTCACCCCTCCACTTT. It specifies CASSDSEGGSPLHF.

This rearrangement joins TRBV10-3 to TRBJ1-2, with D perhaps TRBD1 (5 bases). The CDR3 covers 14 residues. The V gene lost 2 bases and the J gene lost 3 bases, with 10 bases spanning the gap. Germline CDR1 and CDR2: ENHRY and SYGVKD. The CDR3 sequence: CAISEARDYYGYTF. The CDR3 bases are TGTGCCATCAGTGAGGCCAGGGACTACTATGGCTACACCTTC.

V gene TRBV7-6 combines with J gene TRBJ1-4, with D tentatively TRBD1 (5 bases). The V and J ends lost 4 bases and 2 bases respectively, with 14 bases between them. Germline loops: CDR1 SGHVS, CDR2 FNYEAQ. This CDR3 comprises 16 residues. The CDR3 spells CASSSPRGDTNEKLFF. The CDR3 DNA sequence: TGTGCCAGCAGCTCCCCGCGGGGGGACACTAATGAAAAACTGTTTTTT.

The rearrangement uses TRBV11-2 and TRBJ1-4; the D is unclear. V was cut by 1 base and J by 10 bases, with 13 bases left in between. Germline V gene sequence: CDR1 SGHAT, CDR2 FQNNGV. CDR3 length equals 14 residues. CDR3 bases: TGTGCCAGCAGCTTAGCTACGGGAAGGGCAAAACTGTTTTTT. Protein product: CASSLATGRAKLFF.

The chain is built from TRBV13 and TRBJ2-1; 8 bases are a match to TRBD1. With 4 bases clipped from V and 12 bases from J, the junction kept 17 bases outside the gene matches. The CDR3 loop spans 16 amino acids. Germline V CDR1 and CDR2: PRHDT, FYEKMQ (reference sequence). DNA for the CDR3: TGTGCCAGCAGCTCCCCGATTGCAGGGGGCGTTATCGGGCAGTTCTTC. Its translation: CASSSPIAGGVIGQFF.

This sequence joins TRBV27 and TRBJ1-1; no reliable D call. V shed 1 base and J shed 2 bases, with 14 bases lying between them. Germline V gene sequence: CDR1 MNHEY, CDR2 SMNVEV (reference sequence). The CDR3 has 16 amino acids. The CDR3 loop reads CASSLYSLGGNTEAFF. The CDR3 region has the DNA TGTGCCAGCAGTTTATACTCCCTTGGAGGCAACACTGAAGCTTTCTTT.

The chain carries TRBV24-1 and TRBJ1-1; D remains ambiguous. This CDR3 is built from 13 residues. The germline gives CDR1 KGHDR, CDR2 SFDVKD. The germline V and J ends were trimmed by 3 bases and 9 bases, with 13 bases remaining between them. CDR3 protein: CATSDPDTDKAFF. The CDR3 DNA reads TGTGCCACCAGTGATCCCGACACCGACAAAGCTTTCTTT.

This chain links TRBV6-4 with TRBJ2-1; 10 bases are shared with TRBD1. CDR3 length equals 16 residues. The V and J ends lost 4 bases and 4 bases, in that order; junction bases with no gene match: 7. Germline CDR1 is MRHNA and CDR2 is SNTAGT. The CDR3 region has the DNA TGTGCCAGCAGTGCAGGACAGGGGGACGGATACAATGAGCAGTTCTTC. This encodes CASSAGQGDGYNEQFF.

The chain combines TRBV6-1 with TRBJ2-1, with TRBD1 matching 11 bases. Germline loops: CDR1 MNHNS, CDR2 SASEGT. CDR3 length equals 15 residues. After removal of 2 bases from V and 6 bases from J, the junction contained 3 bases not matched to a gene. CDR3 nucleotide sequence: TGTGCCAGCAGTGAAAAGGGGACAGGGGGCAATGAGCAGTTCTTC. It encodes CASSEKGTGGNEQFF.

In DNA, the CDR3 is TGCGCCAGCAGTCAATACTTACCAGGGTTGGTTGAAGCTTTCTTT. Translated: CASSQYLPGLVEAFF. The chain uses TRBV23-1 and TRBJ1-1; D possibly corresponds to TRBD1 (5 bases). TRBV23-1 is known as an ORF, though its function is uncertain. Trimming removed 1 base at V and 7 bases at J, with 16 bases between. The CDR3 sequence is 15 residues long.

This clone was recorded once. The chain carries TRBV2 and TRBJ2-1, with a tentative D call TRBD2 (5 bases). Per germline, CDR1 SNHLY and CDR2 FYNNEI. The CDR3 is 11 amino acids. Between the trimmed V and J ends, which lost 3 bases and 16 bases, there was a span of 13 bases. CDR3 coding DNA: TGTGCCAGCAGTGACAGCGGCTTACGATTCTTC. As protein: CASSDSGLRFF.

The V gene is TRBV28, the J gene TRBJ1-1; 8 nucleotides match TRBD1. Germline loops: CDR1 MDHEN, CDR2 SYDVKM. J was trimmed by 2 bases and V by 8 bases; bases with no gene match: 7. The CDR3 contains 14 residues. Here the CDR3 reads CASLPGQANTEAFF. The CDR3 region has the DNA TGTGCCAGCCTGCCGGGACAGGCCAACACTGAAGCTTTCTTT.

CDR3 region: CASSLGQGWDSNQPQHF. The CDR3 bases are TGTGCCAGCAGTTTAGGACAGGGGTGGGATAGCAATCAGCCCCAGCATTTT. The V and J genes are TRBV27 and TRBJ1-5, with 9 positions matching TRBD1. The CDR3 runs 17 residues. Losses at the gene ends were 2 bases for V and 0 bases for J; bases not matched to a gene: 5. The germline CDR1 and CDR2 sequences are MNHEY and SMNVEV (reference sequence).

This chain connects TRBV27 to TRBJ2-1, with D maybe TRBD2 (7 bases). CDR1 MNHEY and CDR2 SMNVEV come from the germline V gene (reference sequence). CDR3 length: 15 amino acids. Trimming cost V 6 bases and J 6 bases, with 18 bases left between them. CDR3 in DNA: TGTGCCAGCAGAAGACCGGGGGGCCTGTCCAATGAGCAGTTCTTC. It encodes CASRRPGGLSNEQFF.

This clone has ten or more counts. J is TRBJ1-2 and V is TRBV6-5, with TRBD1 as a possible D gene (6 bases). Germline lookup yields CDR1 MNHEY and CDR2 SVGAGI. The CDR3 totals 13 residues. The V gene lost 5 bases and the J gene lost 6 bases, with 13 bases spanning the gap. The CDR3 protein is CASSHGGADGYTF. CDR3 DNA sequence: TGTGCCAGCAGTCACGGGGGGGCCGATGGCTACACCTTC.

This clone has a handful of counts. This chain joins TRBV7-9 and TRBJ2-7; D might be TRBD2 (6 bases). Trimming stripped 7 bases from V and 5 bases from J, with 18 bases between. Per the germline V gene, CDR1 is SEHNR and CDR2 is FQNEAQ (reference sequence). The CDR3 length is 14 residues. CDR3 region: CASTKAGGHDEQYF. The CDR3 DNA reads as TGTGCCAGCACAAAAGCGGGCGGGCATGACGAGCAGTACTTC.

This clone came up once. Here the CDR3 reads CASSTSGGGLTQYF. The CDR3, as DNA: TGTGCCAGCAGCACTAGCGGGGGGGGTCTTACGCAGTATTTT. The gene calls are TRBV7-2 and TRBJ2-3; 13 bases are a match to TRBD2. J was trimmed by 8 bases and V by 5 bases; bases with no gene match: 4. Germline loops: CDR1 SGHTA, CDR2 FQGNSA. The CDR3 is made up of 14 amino acids. Filled out from reference TRBV7-2 and TRBJ2-3, the complete variable domain reads GAGVSQSPSNKVTEKGKDVELRCDPISGHTALYWYRQSLGQGLEFLIYFQGNSAPDKSGLPSDRFSAERTGGSVSTLTIQRTQQEDSAVYLCASSTSGGGLTQYFGPGTRLTVL.

The rearrangement links TRBV9 to TRBJ2-1, with TRBD2 identical over 8 bases. J lost 10 bases, V lost 4 bases, and 10 bases had no gene match. Germline V gene data show CDR1 as SGDLS and CDR2 as YYNGEE. The CDR3 sequence is 14 residues long. The CDR3 DNA follows: TGTGCCAGCAGCTCCCGACTAGCGTTTGGAGAGCAGTTCTTC. Its protein product is CASSSRLAFGEQFF.

This chain links TRBV19 with TRBJ1-2, with a possible D match to TRBD1 (5 bases). The V end was cut by 5 bases, the J end by 8 bases, with 15 bases between. There are 13 residues in the CDR3. Looked up from germline, CDR1 is LNHDA and CDR2 is SQIVND (reference sequence). This CDR3 reads CASSAHFRAGYTF. CDR3 bases: TGTGCCAGTAGTGCCCATTTCAGGGCGGGCTACACCTTC.

The CDR3 DNA is TGTGCCAGCAGCGAACCCGGGACAGCCTCCTACGAGCAGTACTTC. This encodes CASSEPGTASYEQYF. V is TRBV3-1 (or the pseudogene TRBV3-2) and J is TRBJ2-7; 7 nucleotides align to TRBD1. CDR3 size: 15 residues. The J segment lost 0 bases and the V segment lost 5 bases, leaving 7 bases of the junction unmatched. Germline V lookup: CDR1 LGHDT, CDR2 YNNKEL (reference sequence).

This chain links TRBV27 with TRBJ1-5; the D gene is possibly TRBD1 (5 bases). CDR1 and CDR2 from the germline V gene are MNHEY and SMNVEV (reference sequence). This CDR3 contains 16 residues. The V end lost 2 bases, the J end lost 4 bases, and 15 bases lay between the germline ends. CDR3 amino acids: CASSLLGTLGNQPQHF. CDR3 DNA sequence: TGTGCCAGCAGTTTACTTGGGACTTTGGGGAATCAGCCCCAGCATTTT.